This T cell receptor beta chain was recovered during a study of cytomegalovirus exposure and HLA in healthy donors. Study findings and constraints: A reported reduction in N-insertions relative to the 666-donor mean was seen in an Asian-associated ancestry cluster in a later analysis. The study flagged about 150 TCR beta chains as cytomegalovirus-associated. In an earlier analysis, productive rearrangement rates for most beta V segments clustered near 87% or 30%.

From germline, CDR1 is LNHDA and CDR2 SQIVND (reference sequence). This CDR3 has 15 amino acids. J gave up 6 bases and V 6 bases, and 12 bases lay outside the gene matches. PCR primers comprised 60 Vbeta and 13 Jbeta primers. Some clones are missing from TCRdb's copy, which holds only in-frame ones; the method was immunoSEQ multiplex PCR. Among approximately 100,000 clones listed, over 75% were seen once. Comment on this clone: The target antigen is unknown.

This TCR was recovered from a man aged 35 to 55 in good health and CMV-seropositive. The sample consisted of PBMCs. V usage is TRBV19 and J usage is TRBJ2-7, with TRBD1 identical over 9 bases. The CDR3, as DNA: TGTGCCAGTAGCTCGGGACAGGGAGGTGGGGGCGAGCAGTACTTC. Amino acids: CASSSGQGGGGEQYF.